The clone carrying this T cell receptor (beta chain) has only a few counts. Its antigen is currently unknown. This sample stems from a study of STAT5B mutations in CD4+ large granular lymphocyte leukemia. Authors' data handling: The detection floor for productive clonotype frequency was 2.59 x 10-5. Assay: immunoSEQ multiplex PCR; the TCRdb copy retains only in-frame clones and omits some. Clone size and V and J calls were adopted from that table, with D and trimming inferred from the DNA. Altogether some 30,000 clones are present, around 71% being singletons, with the ten largest covering approximately 0.45%. General study findings and limits: CD4-sorted patient repertoires seemed more clonal than healthy CD4+ repertoires.

The CDR3 spans 12 residues. V lost 5 bases and J lost 3, with 7 bases in between. Germline-derived CDR1 and CDR2 are MDHEN and SYDVKM. The sample consisted of CD4+ T cells from blood buffy coats. J is TRBJ1-2 and V is TRBV28; perhaps TRBD1 as D (5 bases). This receptor was taken from a human donor in good health. CDR3 amino acids: CASSQGYYGYTF. The CDR3 nucleotides read TGTGCCAGCAGTCAGGGATACTATGGCTACACCTTC.